These 29 T cell receptor beta chains originate from one sample sequenced in a study of blood T cell repertoires in COVID-19. Assay used: immunoSEQ multiplex PCR; TCRdb lists only in-frame clones, some missing. The sample consists of about 94,000 clones, roughly 91% of them appearing once. The source material was peripheral blood. The receptor set was obtained from an elderly woman with acute or convalescent COVID-19.

The chain carries TRBV5-1 and TRBJ2-5, with D maybe TRBD2 (5 bases). The CDR3 sequence is 16 residues long. The V end lost 0 bases, the J end lost 3 bases, and 15 bases lay between the germline ends. Germline V gene data show CDR1 as SGHRS and CDR2 as YFSETQ. The CDR3 nucleotides read TGCGCCAGCAGCTTGGGACGGAGGCTGCTGGAAGAGACCCAGTACTTC. It translates to CASSLGRRLLEETQYF.

The CDR3 DNA sequence: TGTGCCAGCAGTTACTACAGGGCCCTCGTTTCACCCCTCCACTTT. This gives the protein CASSYYRALVSPLHF. The chain is built from TRBV6-5 and TRBJ1-6; D might be TRBD1 (6 bases). The CDR3 length is 15 residues. V shed 1 base and J shed 9 bases, with 13 bases lying between them. Germline V lookup: CDR1 MNHEY, CDR2 SVGAGI.

The chain is built from TRBV5-1 and TRBJ1-1; 7 nucleotides agree with TRBD1. The length of the CDR3 is 14 residues. The ends lost 2 bases at V and 0 bases at J; junction bases unmatched: 1. Germline V gene lookup returns CDR1 SGHRS and CDR2 YFSETQ. The CDR3 here is CASSLGTVNTEAFF. The CDR3 DNA reads as TGCGCCAGCAGCTTAGGGACAGTGAACACTGAAGCTTTCTTT.

This sequence joins TRBV2 and TRBJ2-1, with 15 nucleotides matching TRBD2. Trimming at V came to 4 bases and at J to 6 bases, leaving 1 base not matched to a gene. Germline CDR1 SNHLY, CDR2 FYNNEI. The CDR3 runs to 15 residues. The CDR3 reads CASSGTSGGVNEQFF. DNA for the CDR3: TGTGCCAGCAGTGGGACTAGCGGGGGGGTCAATGAGCAGTTCTTC.

This chain connects TRBV9 to TRBJ2-1; 7 nucleotides line up with TRBD2. This CDR3 region has 15 residues. Germline CDR1 is SGDLS and CDR2 is YYNGEE. The V and J ends lost 0 bases and 4 bases, in that order; junction bases with no gene match: 4. CDR3 protein: CASSVDAGEYNEQFF. The DNA for the CDR3 is TGTGCCAGCAGCGTAGATGCGGGGGAATACAATGAGCAGTTCTTC. Together with reference TRBV9 and TRBJ2-1, the CDR3 gives the full variable domain: DSGVTQTPKHLITATGQRVTLRCSPRSGDLSVYWYQQSLDQGLQFLIQYYNGEERAKGNILERFSAQQFPDLHSELNLSSLELGDSALYFCASSVDAGEYNEQFFGPGTRLTVL.

Note on this clone: The junction shows a germline mismatch at one end, possibly a read error. The chain combines TRBV7-7 with TRBJ2-5, with TRBD2 as a possible D gene (6 bases). The germline gives CDR1 SSHAT, CDR2 FNYEAQ (reference sequence). The CDR3 extends over 14 amino acids. This CDR3 is CASSPGTQTETQYF. The CDR3, as DNA: TGTGCTAGCAGCCCCGGGACTCAGACGGAGACCCAGTACTTC.

The chain has TRBV19 and TRBJ2-7, with TRBD1 identical over 9 bases. The V segment lost 4 bases and the J segment 2 bases; nucleotides outside the gene matches: 6. Germline V CDR1 and CDR2: LNHDA, SQIVND (reference sequence). There are 15 residues in the CDR3. DNA of the CDR3: TGTGCCAGTAGTACCTCGACAGGGGGGCCCTACGAGCAGTACTTC. Translating gives CASSTSTGGPYEQYF.

As DNA, the CDR3 is TGTGCCACGGAGACAGGGGGGGGAGGGACGCAGTATTTT. As protein: CATETGGGGTQYF. This rearrangement joins TRBV2 to TRBJ2-3; 9 nucleotides match TRBD1. J lost 9 bases, V lost 10 bases, and 11 bases had no gene match. CDR1 SNHLY and CDR2 FYNNEI come from the germline V gene. The CDR3 sequence is 13 residues long.

The gene calls are TRBV7-2 and TRBJ1-4, with unresolved D. This CDR3 comprises 12 residues. The ends were cut back, 3 bases at V and 8 bases at J, with 7 bases in the middle. Looked up from germline, CDR1 is SGHTA and CDR2 is FQGNSA. This CDR3 is CASSFGVEKLFF. DNA of the CDR3: TGTGCCAGCAGCTTCGGGGTCGAAAAACTGTTTTTT.

The V gene is TRBV5-1, the J gene TRBJ2-5, with a weak D call TRBD1 (6 bases). CDR3 length: 16 amino acids. CDR1 and CDR2 from the germline V gene are SGHRS and YFSETQ. V was trimmed by 4 bases and J by 4 bases, leaving 20 bases between them. CDR3 DNA: TGCGCCAGCAGCCTACAGGGTGGGGGCTTTTTAGAGACCCAGTACTTC. This encodes CASSLQGGGFLETQYF.

V gene TRBV7-3 combines with J gene TRBJ1-6; no firm D call. CDR3 size: 13 residues. Trimming took 0 bases from V and 12 from J, leaving 9 bases between them. Germline CDR1 reads SGHTA; CDR2 reads FQGTGA. CDR3 sequence reads: CASSLTTREPLHF. The CDR3 DNA sequence: TGTGCCAGCAGCTTAACTACGAGGGAACCCCTCCACTTT.

The CDR3 DNA follows: TGCGCCAGCAGCTTGCTTGAGGAGACCCAGTACTTC. The encoded protein is CASSLLEETQYF. The genes are TRBV5-1 and TRBJ2-5; D remains unclear. Trimming took 1 base from V and 5 from J, leaving 6 bases between them. Germline loops: CDR1 SGHRS, CDR2 YFSETQ. The CDR3 length is 12 residues.

This clone was detected only a few times. This chain joins TRBV18 and TRBJ1-1; D is unresolved. From germline, CDR1 is KGHSH and CDR2 LQKENI. This CDR3 has 15 amino acids. V was cut by 1 base and J by 0 bases, with 9 bases left in between. The CDR3 spells CASSPLSGMNTEAFF. Written as DNA, the CDR3 is TGTGCCAGCTCACCACTGTCGGGTATGAACACTGAAGCTTTCTTT.

The rearrangement uses TRBV3-1 (or the pseudogene TRBV3-2) and TRBJ2-7; 10 bases align to TRBD1. Germline-derived CDR1 and CDR2 are LGHDT and YNNKEL (reference sequence). With 3 bases clipped from V and 5 bases from J, the junction kept 7 bases outside the gene matches. The CDR3 has 15 residues. The CDR3 spells CASSQPGQGLNEQYF. Here the CDR3 DNA reads TGTGCCAGCAGCCAGCCGGGACAGGGGCTCAACGAGCAGTACTTC.

The gene calls are TRBV6-5 and TRBJ2-5, with D perhaps matching TRBD2 (6 bases). V gave up 0 bases and J gave up 5 bases, with 10 bases separating them. The CDR3 is made up of 14 amino acids. CDR1 MNHEY and CDR2 SVGAGI come from the germline V gene. The chain's CDR3 is CASSYSSSAETQYF. CDR3 nucleotides: TGTGCCAGCAGTTACTCGTCTAGCGCCGAGACCCAGTACTTC.

The rearrangement joins TRBV4-1 to TRBJ2-7; 9 bases line up with TRBD1. V shed 1 base and J 1 base; nucleotides not matched to a gene: 11. This CDR3 spans 18 amino acids. The germline gives CDR1 MGHRA, CDR2 YSYEKL. The CDR3 region is CASSQVLHRDRDSYEQYF. The CDR3 coding sequence is TGCGCCAGCAGCCAAGTGTTACACCGGGACAGGGATTCCTACGAGCAGTACTTC.

The CDR3 coding sequence is TGCGCCAGCAGCGACCAGGGCTACCAAGAGACCCAGTACTTC. This translates into CASSDQGYQETQYF. The V call is TRBV5-1, the J call TRBJ2-5; the D gene is possibly TRBD1 (5 bases). Germline loops: CDR1 SGHRS, CDR2 YFSETQ. The CDR3 length is 14 residues. V was trimmed by 4 bases and J by 0 bases, leaving 10 bases between them.

This clone appeared once. This same CDR3 is encoded by further DNA sequences in the sample. The rearrangement joins TRBV3-1 (or the pseudogene TRBV3-2) to TRBJ1-1, with D possibly TRBD1 on 5 matching bases. CDR3 length: 13 residues. CDR1 is LGHDT, CDR2 YNNKEL, per germline (reference sequence). Trimming pared 4 bases from V and 1 base from J, leaving 7 bases between. The DNA of the CDR3 is TGTGCCAGCAGCCGGGGGGGGAACACTGAAGCTTTCTTT. It yields the protein CASSRGGNTEAFF.

The J gene is TRBJ2-7, the V gene TRBV5-1; 10 bases align to TRBD1. V lost 4 bases and J lost 5; bases outside the gene matches: 3. CDR1 and CDR2 (germline): SGHRS, YFSETQ. The CDR3 consists of 13 residues. The DNA for the CDR3 is TGCGCCAGCAGCCGGACAGGGGGGGACGAGCAGTACTTC. Translation: CASSRTGGDEQYF.

The chain combines TRBV5-1 with TRBJ2-2, with 8 bases that match TRBD1. This CDR3 has 16 amino acids. From germline, CDR1 is SGHRS and CDR2 YFSETQ. V shed 4 bases and J 2 bases; nucleotides not matched to a gene: 7. The CDR3 coding sequence is TGCGCCAGCAGCCCTTTTGGGACAGGCAACACCGGGGAGCTGTTTTTT. Its translation is CASSPFGTGNTGELFF.

The gene calls are TRBV6-4 and TRBJ2-2; 7 bases agree with TRBD2. J lost 2 bases, V lost 6 bases, and 6 bases had no gene match. The germline gives CDR1 MRHNA, CDR2 SNTAGT. The CDR3 runs to 15 residues. CDR3 coding DNA: TGTGCCAGCAGAGGGGACTACCAAAACACCGGGGAGCTGTTTTTT. As protein: CASRGDYQNTGELFF.

V and J are TRBV7-6 and TRBJ2-1; TRBD2 matches 9 bases. J gave up 6 bases and V 4 bases, and 7 bases lay outside the gene matches. CDR1 is SGHVS and CDR2 is FNYEAQ in the germline V gene. The CDR3 contains 15 residues. CDR3 residues: CASSSPGLAPNEQFF. The DNA for the CDR3 is TGTGCCAGCAGCTCTCCGGGACTAGCCCCCAATGAGCAGTTCTTC.

The chain recombines TRBV11-1 with TRBJ1-4; 7 bases are a match to TRBD1. With 5 bases clipped from V and 8 bases from J, the junction kept 8 bases outside the gene matches. The germline V gene has CDR1 SGHAT and CDR2 FQDESV (reference sequence). The CDR3 totals 14 residues. The DNA of the CDR3 is TGTGCCAGCAGCGGGACAGCTGAGGGCGAAAAACTGTTTTTT. It yields the protein CASSGTAEGEKLFF.

The V and J genes are TRBV2 and TRBJ2-5; 7 bases are a match to TRBD1. Germline CDR1 SNHLY, CDR2 FYNNEI. With 5 bases clipped from V and 2 bases from J, the junction kept 2 bases outside the gene matches. This CDR3 is 13 amino acids long. CDR3 protein: CASSRQGQETQYF. CDR3 nucleotide sequence: TGTGCCAGCAGTAGACAGGGACAAGAGACCCAGTACTTC. The whole variable domain, filled in from reference TRBV2 and TRBJ2-5, reads EPEVTQTPSHQVTQMGQEVILRCVPISNHLYFYWYRQILGQKVEFLVSFYNNEISEKSEIFDDQFSVERPDGSNFTLKIRSTKLEDSAMYFCASSRQGQETQYFGPGTRLLVL.

The rearrangement uses TRBV11-3 and TRBJ2-1, with D perhaps matching TRBD2 (6 bases). Germline-derived CDR1 and CDR2 are SGHNT and YENEEA. This CDR3 has 14 residues. V dropped 4 bases and J dropped 5 bases, with 12 bases sitting between them. Here the CDR3 reads CASSSRSGDNEQFF. CDR3 DNA sequence: TGTGCCAGCAGCTCCCGGTCGGGGGACAATGAGCAGTTCTTC. Looking up the rest from reference TRBV11-3 and TRBJ2-1 gives the full variable domain: EAGVVQSPRYKIIEKKQPVAFWCNPISGHNTLYWYLQNLGQGPELLIRYENEEAVDDSQLPKDRFSAERLKGVDSTLKIQPAELGDSAVYLCASSSRSGDNEQFFGPGTRLTVL.

In its sample, this clone was seen a few times. V is TRBV5-6 and J is TRBJ1-6; 8 bases are a match to TRBD1. The CDR3 is 15 amino acids. Germline V gene sequence: CDR1 SGHDT, CDR2 YYEEEE. With V trimmed by 4 bases and J by 6 bases, 6 bases remained unmatched. The CDR3, as DNA: TGTGCCAGCAGCGCAATGGACAGGGCTAATTCACCCCTCCACTTT. Translated, it gives CASSAMDRANSPLHF. The full variable domain, rest sourced from reference TRBV5-6 and TRBJ1-6, is DAGVTQSPTHLIKTRGQQVTLRCSPKSGHDTVSWYQQALGQGPQFIFQYYEEEERQRGNFPDRFSGHQFPNYSSELNVNALLLGDSALYLCASSAMDRANSPLHFGNGTRLTVT.

The V and J genes are TRBV27 and TRBJ2-7; 10 positions agree with TRBD1. Germline-derived CDR1 and CDR2 are MNHEY and SMNVEV (reference sequence). Trimming removed 3 bases from V and 1 base from J; junction bases left unmatched: 12. The length of the CDR3 is 18 residues. The CDR3 protein is CASSFRISGQGISYEQYF. The CDR3 nucleotides are TGTGCCAGCAGTTTTAGAATCTCGGGACAGGGGATTTCCTACGAGCAGTACTTC.

J is TRBJ2-7 and V is TRBV11-2; TRBD1 agrees at 10 bases. V was pared by 5 bases and J by 5 bases, with 6 bases of the junction left unmatched. The germline CDR1 and CDR2 sequences are SGHAT and FQNNGV. CDR3 length: 14 residues. DNA of the CDR3: TGTGCCAGCAGCCGAGGGACAGGGGTTGACGAGCAGTACTTC. Residues: CASSRGTGVDEQYF.

This rearrangement joins TRBV5-4 to TRBJ1-1, with 10 bases that match TRBD1. The V and J ends lost 3 bases and 4 bases, in that order; junction bases with no gene match: 3. Germline CDR1 reads SGHNT; CDR2 reads YYREEE (reference sequence). There are 14 residues in the CDR3. The CDR3 DNA is TGTGCCAGCAGCTGGACAGGGGGTCCCACTGAAGCTTTCTTT. It codes for CASSWTGGPTEAFF.